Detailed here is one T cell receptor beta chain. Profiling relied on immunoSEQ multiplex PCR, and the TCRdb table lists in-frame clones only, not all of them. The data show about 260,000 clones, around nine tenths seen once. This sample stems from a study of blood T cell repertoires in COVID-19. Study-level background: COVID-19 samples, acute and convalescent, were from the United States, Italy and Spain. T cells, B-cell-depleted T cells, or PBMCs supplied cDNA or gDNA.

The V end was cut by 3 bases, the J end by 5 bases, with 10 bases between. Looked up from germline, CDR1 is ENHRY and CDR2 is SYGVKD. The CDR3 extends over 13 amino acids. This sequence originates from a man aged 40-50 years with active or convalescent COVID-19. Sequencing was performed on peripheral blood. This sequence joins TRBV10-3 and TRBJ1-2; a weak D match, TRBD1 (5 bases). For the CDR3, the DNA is TGTGCCATCAGTGACCAGGCAGGGTATGGCTACACCTTC. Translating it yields CAISDQAGYGYTF.